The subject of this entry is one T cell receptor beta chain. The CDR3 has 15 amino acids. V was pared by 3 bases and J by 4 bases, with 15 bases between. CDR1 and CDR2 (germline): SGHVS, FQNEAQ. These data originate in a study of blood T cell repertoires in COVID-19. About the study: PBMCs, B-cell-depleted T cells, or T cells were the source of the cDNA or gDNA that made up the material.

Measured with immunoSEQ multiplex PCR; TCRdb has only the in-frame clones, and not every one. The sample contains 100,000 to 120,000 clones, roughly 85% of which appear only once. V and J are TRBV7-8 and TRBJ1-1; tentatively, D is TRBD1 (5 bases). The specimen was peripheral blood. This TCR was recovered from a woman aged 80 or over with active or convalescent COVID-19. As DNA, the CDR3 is TGTGCCAGCAGCTTGTTGATGCAGGGAGGCACTGAAGCTTTCTTT. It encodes CASSLLMQGGTEAFF.